This entry concerns a single TCR beta chain. The data derive from a study of early T cells in non-severe SARS-CoV-2 infection. Separate cDNA molecules each had unique molecular identifiers attached to them. Via MiXCR, TCRdb re-called the 5' RACE reads, giving one row per CDR3 protein. Of fewer than 80,000 distinct CDR3 sequences in the sample, 10% to 12% are singletons; the top ten hold more than 10%. V lost 11 bases and J lost 6, with 4 bases in between. This CDR3 spans 8 amino acids. The germline V gene has CDR1 SGHAT and CDR2 FQNNGV. This specimen consisted of whole blood, obtained at baseline. The sequence came from an adult who was a healthcare worker with PCR-confirmed SARS-CoV-2 infection or an uninfected control (not recorded which). The chain couples TRBV11-2 to TRBJ1-2; D is unresolved. The chain's CDR3 is CAADGYTF. The CDR3 bases are TGTGCCGCGGATGGCTACACCTTC.